This T cell receptor beta chain was recorded in a study of beta chain features in type 1 diabetes. Study observations and caveats: With patients and controls alike, PCR might favor shorter templates to an equal degree.

Purity exceeded 95% in all sorted populations. With regard to this clone: As yet, its antigen is unknown.

Every bit of the isolated RNA underwent reverse transcription, so sequencing read expressed TCRB transcripts. Measured with immunoSEQ multiplex PCR; TCRdb has only the in-frame clones, and not every one. This table holds roughly 40,000 clones, 49% found once. The receptor comes from a woman younger than 30 in good health. The sample consisted of central memory CD4+ T cells from blood.

The CDR3 region has the DNA TGTGCCAGCTCAGCGGGCGACGGCACTGAAGCTTTCTTT. This encodes CASSAGDGTEAFF. This rearrangement joins TRBV18 to TRBJ1-1; D gene uncertain. Germline values: CDR1 KGHSH, CDR2 LQKENI. The CDR3 is 13 residues long. V lost 5 bases to trimming and J lost 4 bases, with 11 bases between them.